This TCR beta chain was profiled in a study of T cells in Graves' hyperthyroidism and ophthalmopathy. This clonotype was seen ten or more times. TCR beta CDR3 regions were amplified from RNA transcripts. The HTBI set primed first-round TCR CDR3 RT-PCR. A single record per CDR3 protein comes from TCRdb applying MiXCR to the multiplex PCR reads. The sample records hundreds of thousands of distinct CDR3 sequences, roughly a quarter being singletons. The V end was cut by 7 bases, the J end by 4 bases, with 13 bases between. Germline CDR1 reads MNHEY; CDR2 reads SVGEGT. CDR3 length: 13 amino acids. This chain uses TRBV6-2 or TRBV6-3 with TRBJ1-1; possible D gene TRBD1, 6 bases. The sequence was obtained from a woman aged 25 to 45 with Graves' ophthalmopathy. Sequenced input: blood. The CDR3 is CASTGAGLTEAFF. CDR3 sequence (DNA): TGTGCCAGCACAGGGGCAGGACTCACTGAAGCTTTCTTT.